Here is one T cell receptor beta chain with its context. This entry comes from a study of T cells expressing NK-cell markers. Germline loops: CDR1 LGHDT, CDR2 YNNKEL (reference sequence). The CDR3 spans 18 residues. Researchers built TCR beta cDNA using 5'RACE template switching with UMIs. One entry per CDR3 protein, without DNA, is what TCRdb gives after re-calling the 5' RACE reads. The record lists some 340,000 distinct CDR3 sequences, of which the ten most abundant hold over 4%. The sequencing sample was made of blood T cells: a sorted CD56 or NKG2C T cell subset, CD4+ or CD8+ T cells, or bulk PBMC T cells (not recorded which). The chain combines TRBV3-1 with TRBJ2-3; TCRdb outputs TRBD1, but without DNA this stays unchecked. This receptor was taken from a man between 18 and 69 years old in good health. CDR3 sequence reads: CASSQDPFAHASTDTQYF.